Each of the 13 T cell receptor beta chains below was sequenced from the same sample in a study of beta chain features in type 1 diabetes. Isolated RNA was reverse transcribed in full, so expressed TCRB transcripts were sequenced. Only in-frame clones appear in the TCRdb table, and some are missing; sequencing was by immunoSEQ multiplex PCR. The sample has 680,000 or so clones; 15% to 19% are singletons. The sequenced material came from naive CD4+ T cells from blood. These TCRs come from a man between 18 and 35 years old in good health.

V gene TRBV5-4 combines with J gene TRBJ1-4; D perhaps matches TRBD1 (5 bases). The germline V gene encodes CDR1 SGHNT and CDR2 YYREEE (reference sequence). The CDR3 is 15 residues long. V lost 4 bases, J lost 8 bases, and 18 bases lay in between. The DNA for the CDR3 is TGTGCCAGCAGCCCCGCCGAGGGGCTGGGAGAAAAACTGTTTTTT. This gives the protein CASSPAEGLGEKLFF.

J is TRBJ1-1 and V is TRBV29-1; 7 positions agree with TRBD1. Per the germline V gene, CDR1 is SQVTM and CDR2 is ANQGSEA. The CDR3 runs 12 residues. V trimming: 6 bases; J trimming: 4 bases; junction bases outside the gene matches: 5. The CDR3 is CSVGRGSTEAFF. The CDR3 bases are TGCAGCGTCGGCAGGGGGTCCACTGAAGCTTTCTTT. The variable domain in full, completed from reference TRBV29-1 and TRBJ1-1, reads SAVISQKPSRDICQRGTSLTIQCQVDSQVTMMFWYRQQPGQSLTLIATANQGSEATYESGFVIDKFPISRPNLTFSTLTVSNMSPEDSSIYLCSVGRGSTEAFFGQGTRLTVV.

There are a few counts of this clone. The chain is built from TRBV6-5 and TRBJ1-2; weak D call: TRBD1 (5 bases). CDR1 is MNHEY and CDR2 is SVGAGI in the germline V gene. V lost 5 bases and J 7 bases, leaving 11 bases between the germline ends. The CDR3 runs 12 residues. This chain's CDR3 is CASSQRDLGYTF. Here the CDR3 DNA reads TGTGCCAGCAGTCAACGGGACCTTGGCTACACCTTC.

This chain links TRBV28 with TRBJ1-2, with 10 nucleotides matching TRBD1. The CDR3 consists of 15 residues. V lost 6 bases to trimming and J lost 5 bases; unmatched junction nucleotides: 9. Germline V gives CDR1 MDHEN, CDR2 SYDVKM. The CDR3 region is CASSITGTGVYGYTF. CDR3 coding DNA: TGTGCCAGCAGCATAACCGGGACAGGGGTTTATGGCTACACCTTC.

V and J are TRBV28 and TRBJ2-5, with TRBD2 identical over 7 bases. CDR1 is MDHEN and CDR2 is SYDVKM in the germline V gene. This CDR3 contains 15 residues. Trimming at V came to 3 bases and at J to 1 base, leaving 5 bases not matched to a gene. CDR3 sequence: CASSLGGPLQETQYF. The DNA for the CDR3 is TGTGCCAGCAGTTTGGGAGGGCCCCTCCAAGAGACCCAGTACTTC.

This clone has only a few counts. This chain uses TRBV19 with TRBJ1-2; D unclear. The germline CDR1 and CDR2 sequences are LNHDA and SQIVND (reference sequence). Trimming removed 2 bases from V and 3 bases from J, with 13 bases in between. There are 15 residues in the CDR3. The CDR3 loop is CASSITGVGDYGYTF. The CDR3 DNA reads as TGTGCCAGTAGTATAACGGGAGTCGGGGACTATGGCTACACCTTC.

CDR3 protein: CASSGSPARSYEQYF. In DNA, the CDR3 is TGTGCCAGCAGTGGGTCGCCAGCTCGCTCCTACGAGCAGTACTTC. The chain uses TRBV25-1 and TRBJ2-7, with no clear D. V shed 4 bases and J shed 0 bases, with 13 bases lying between them. The CDR3 sequence is 15 residues long. CDR1 MGHDK and CDR2 SYGVNS come from the germline V gene.

The rearrangement links TRBV9 to TRBJ2-5; a possible D gene is TRBD2 (5 bases). Trimming cost V 3 bases and J 5 bases, with 14 bases left between them. The CDR3 spans 14 residues. Germline CDR1 and CDR2: SGDLS and YYNGEE. Written as DNA, the CDR3 is TGTGCCAGCAGCGGGCCGGCTAGCCGGGAGACCCAGTACTTC. Protein sequence: CASSGPASRETQYF.

The chain uses TRBV4-2 and TRBJ2-7; unclear D gene. Between the trimmed V and J ends, which lost 0 bases and 2 bases, there was a span of 11 bases. Germline lookup yields CDR1 LGHNA and CDR2 YNFKEQ. The CDR3 length is 15 residues. The CDR3 sequence: CASSQEVLTPYEQYF. The CDR3 DNA sequence: TGTGCCAGCAGCCAAGAGGTACTTACCCCCTACGAGCAGTACTTC.

This clone has more than one count but fewer than ten. This chain uses TRBV2 with TRBJ2-7, with 11 bases matching TRBD2. V lost 7 bases and J lost 7; bases outside the gene matches: 9. The CDR3 covers 14 residues. Germline V lookup: CDR1 SNHLY, CDR2 FYNNEI. CDR3 in DNA: TGTGCCAGCATTGGACTAGCGGGCGAGCATGAGCAGTACTTC. This encodes CASIGLAGEHEQYF.

This clone was detected only once. The chain is built from TRBV11-3 and TRBJ1-1; D gene uncertain. The CDR3 consists of 14 residues. V lost 1 base, J lost 1 base, and 7 bases lay in between. Germline CDR1 is SGHNT and CDR2 is YENEEA. The CDR3 bases are TGTGCCAGCAGCTTAGGAAAGGGGAACACTGAAGCTTTCTTT. Translated: CASSLGKGNTEAFF.

The chain uses TRBV7-2 and TRBJ1-4; 9 bases map to TRBD1. V shed 5 bases, J shed 5 bases, and the junction held 6 bases outside the gene matches. Germline V gene sequence: CDR1 SGHTA, CDR2 FQGNSA. The CDR3 spans 15 residues. CDR3 sequence (DNA): TGTGCCAGCAGCGAGTACAGGGGGCTGAATGAAAAACTGTTTTTT. Translating it yields CASSEYRGLNEKLFF.

In this sample, this clone turned up a few times. This sequence joins TRBV6-4 and TRBJ1-5, with 7 bases aligning to TRBD1. Germline V lookup: CDR1 MRHNA, CDR2 SNTAGT. The CDR3 covers 14 residues. After removal of 4 bases from V and 3 bases from J, the junction contained 3 bases not matched to a gene. CDR3 residues: CASSVTGNNQPQHF. For the CDR3, the DNA is TGTGCCAGCAGTGTGACAGGGAACAATCAGCCCCAGCATTTT.